The rows below give T cell receptor beta chains drawn from one sample of a study of blood T cell repertoires in COVID-19. The table came from immunoSEQ multiplex PCR; TCRdb's copy has only in-frame clones and leaves some out. Counted here are tens of thousands of clones, nearly 90% occurring once; the ten biggest clones make up around 1.6%. Sequencing was done on a sample of peripheral blood. The receptors originated from a man aged 55 to 70 with acute or convalescent COVID-19. CDR3s include the opening cysteine and the closing phenylalanine or tryptophan. D genes are given only for firm matches.

DNA	CDR3	V	J	D
TGTGCCACAACGGCAGCGACCGGGGAGCTGTTTTTT	CATTAATGELFF	TRBV2	TRBJ2-2	NA
TGTGCCAGCAGTTTAGACACGACCTACGAGCAGTACTTC	CASSLDTTYEQYF	TRBV12-3/TRBV12-4	TRBJ2-7	NA
TGTGCCATCAGTCCGACTCAGCTCCCCTACGAGCAGTACTTC	CAISPTQLPYEQYF	TRBV10-3	TRBJ2-7	NA
TGTGCCAGCAGGAACTCCCTAAGTCCAGGGATCCAATACGAGCAGTACTTC	CASRNSLSPGIQYEQYF	TRBV9	TRBJ2-7	NA
TGTGCCAGCAGCGAGTGGGACGACAGGGTAGGAGGCTACACCTTC	CASSEWDDRVGGYTF	TRBV9	TRBJ1-2	TRBD1
TGTGCCAGCAGTGAATGGGACAGGTCCAATCAGCCCCAGCATTTT	CASSEWDRSNQPQHF	TRBV6-1	TRBJ1-5	TRBD1
TGTGCCAGTACCGGGGACAGGCCCAACACTGAAGCTTTCTTT	CASTGDRPNTEAFF	TRBV19	TRBJ1-1	TRBD1
TGTGCCACCAGTGATTCGACTAGTGGGACCTCGGGGTACAATGAGCAGTTCTTC	CATSDSTSGTSGYNEQFF	TRBV24-1	TRBJ2-1	NA
TGTGCCAGTAGTATGCTCGACAGGGCCTATGGCTACACCTTC	CASSMLDRAYGYTF	TRBV19	TRBJ1-2	TRBD1
TGTGCTAGTGGTTTGGGAAGGGGGCAAATGTTTTTT	CASGLGRGQMFF	TRBV12-5	TRBJ1-4	TRBD1
TGTGCCAGCAGCACTGGAGGAGCAACTAATGAAAAACTGTTTTTT	CASSTGGATNEKLFF	TRBV5-4	TRBJ1-4	NA
TGTGCCTGGAGCCTCAGGAATAGCAATCAGCCCCAGCATTTT	CAWSLRNSNQPQHF	TRBV30	TRBJ1-5	NA
TGTGCCAGCTCCGTATCGGACAGGTCTCAAGATGGCTACACCTTC	CASSVSDRSQDGYTF	TRBV18	TRBJ1-2	TRBD1
TGTGCCAGCAGTGAAGTACGGCGGATGAACACTGAAGCTTTCTTT	CASSEVRRMNTEAFF	TRBV2	TRBJ1-1	NA
TGTGCCAGCAGTGAACCCAGCAGGCCAGATACGCAGTATTTT	CASSEPSRPDTQYF	TRBV25-1	TRBJ2-3	NA
TGCGCCAGCAGCTTGTCCAGGGGAGAAGACTATGGCTACACCTTC	CASSLSRGEDYGYTF	TRBV5-1	TRBJ1-2	NA
TGCGCCAGCAGCTTGGGCAGTTCCTACGAGCAGTACTTC	CASSLGSSYEQYF	TRBV5-1	TRBJ2-7	NA
TGTGCCAGCAGCCCCGTCGAGGGCTTCAACACTGAAGCTTTCTTT	CASSPVEGFNTEAFF	TRBV5-6	TRBJ1-1	NA